This TCR beta chain came from a study of control samples from healthy donors and cancer patients. Trimming cost V 2 bases and J 6 bases; bases outside gene matches: 4. CDR3 length: 14 residues. Germline values: CDR1 MNHEY, CDR2 SVGEGT. The method was immunoSEQ multiplex PCR; TCRdb's version includes in-frame clones alone and lacks a portion of them. The sample yields about 100,000 clones, 70% to 85% seen once. Sequencing was done on a sample of blood. The sequence was obtained from a young man in good health. This chain connects TRBV6-2 or TRBV6-3 to TRBJ1-5; the match to TRBD1 covers 7 bases. The chain's CDR3 is CASSYDREGQPQHF. Here the CDR3 DNA reads TGTGCCAGCAGTTACGACAGGGAAGGTCAGCCCCAGCATTTT.